Shown below are 6 T cell receptor beta chains from a single sample sequenced in a study of beta chain features in type 1 diabetes. The study reverse transcribed the entire isolated RNA, so it sequenced expressed TCRB transcripts. Some clones are missing from TCRdb's copy, which holds only in-frame ones; the method was immunoSEQ multiplex PCR. The sample lists some 140,000 clones; 7% to 10% were seen once. The source material was central memory CD4+ T cells from blood. The receptors originated from a young man in good health.

The gene calls are TRBV14 and TRBJ1-5; tentatively, D is TRBD1 (6 bases). The CDR3 is made up of 13 amino acids. Trimming stripped 2 bases from V and 4 bases from J, with 6 bases between. Germline lookup yields CDR1 SGHDN and CDR2 FVKESK. The CDR3 region is CASSQQGNQPQHF. CDR3 bases: TGTGCCAGCAGCCAACAGGGGAATCAGCCCCAGCATTTT.

This clone was detected only a few times. This chain uses TRBV29-1 with TRBJ2-7, with TRBD2 matching over 8 bases. Per the germline V gene, CDR1 is SQVTM and CDR2 is ANQGSEA. Trimming took 5 bases from V and 0 from J; bases not matched to a gene: 3. This CDR3 contains 13 residues. Here the CDR3 DNA reads TGCAGCGTTCGCGGGGGGACCTCCTACGAGCAGTACTTC. It is translated as CSVRGGTSYEQYF.

In its sample, this clone ranks as medium-sized. V usage is TRBV11-2 and J usage is TRBJ2-3; D perhaps matches TRBD2 (5 bases). CDR3 length: 14 amino acids. Trimming removed 4 bases from V and 4 bases from J, with 12 bases in between. Per germline, CDR1 SGHAT and CDR2 FQNNGV. This chain's CDR3 is CASSSIRGPDTQYF. In DNA, the CDR3 is TGTGCCAGCAGCTCAATCAGAGGGCCAGATACGCAGTATTTT.

The chain joins TRBV21-1 to TRBJ1-6; the table's D call, TRBD1, was not checked against the DNA. TRBV21-1 has pseudogene status. The CDR3 runs to 17 residues. The CDR3 region is CASSKLRGASYNSPLHF. The CDR3 nucleotides are TGTGCCAGCAGCAAACTACGTGGGGCCTCCTATAATTCACCCCTCCACTTT.

This clone was found many times. The chain recombines TRBV15 with TRBJ1-2; TRBD1 might be the D (6 bases). V was cut by 0 bases and J by 4 bases, with 9 bases left in between. Germline values: CDR1 LNHNV, CDR2 YYDKDF (reference sequence). The CDR3 length is 14 residues. The CDR3 loop is CATSREGGGYGYTF. The CDR3 coding sequence is TGTGCCACCAGCAGAGAGGGAGGGGGCTATGGCTACACCTTC.

This clone occurred a few times. The J gene is TRBJ1-5, the V gene TRBV19, with a weak D call TRBD1 (6 bases). V lost 4 bases, J lost 4 bases, and 8 bases lay in between. This CDR3 is built from 13 residues. Germline lookup yields CDR1 LNHDA and CDR2 SQIVND (reference sequence). CDR3 nucleotides: TGTGCCAGTAGTACCCAGGGGAATCAGCCCCAGCATTTT. Its translation is CASSTQGNQPQHF.